This is a list of T cell receptor beta chains from one sample in a study of T cells in Graves' hyperthyroidism and ophthalmopathy. MiXCR, applied by TCRdb to the multiplex PCR reads, yields one record per CDR3 protein. The table shows some 600,000 distinct CDR3 sequences, with 14% occurring only once. Sequencing was carried out using blood. The receptors originated from a woman in her thirties with Graves' hyperthyroidism that later progressed to Graves' ophthalmopathy. Both conserved end residues are part of each CDR3. The D gene is left open where the match is weak. Not all rows give a size; the values are once, few, many and, for expanded clones, a class.

j_gene: TRBJ1-5; v_gene: TRBV12-3/TRBV12-4; d_gene: .; abundance: many; CDR3nt: TGTGCCAGCAGTTTCTCAGGGGCCCAGCCCCAGCATTTT; CDR3aa: CASSFSGAQPQHF
j_gene: TRBJ2-7; v_gene: TRBV19; d_gene: TRBD2; abundance: .; CDR3nt: TGTGCCAGTGCCCCCGGGCGGGGGTACGAGCAGTACTTC; CDR3aa: CASAPGRGYEQYF
j_gene: TRBJ1-1; v_gene: TRBV24-1; d_gene: .; abundance: many; CDR3nt: TGTGCCACCAGTGATTTACTGGAGGCTTTCTTT; CDR3aa: CATSDLLEAFF
j_gene: TRBJ1-1; v_gene: TRBV5-1; d_gene: .; abundance: .; CDR3nt: TGCGCCAGCAGCGGGGGTGGGGAGGGCCGGACTGAAGCTTTCTTT; CDR3aa: CASSGGGEGRTEAFF
j_gene: TRBJ2-3; v_gene: TRBV15; d_gene: TRBD2; abundance: many; CDR3nt: TGTGCCACCAGCGATGGAGGGCGGGAGTACATAGCCCCAGATACGCAGTATTTT; CDR3aa: CATSDGGREYIAPDTQYF
j_gene: TRBJ1-1; v_gene: TRBV5-4; d_gene: .; abundance: .; CDR3nt: TGTGCCAGCAAAACAGAAGGGGAATCTGAAGCTTTCTTT; CDR3aa: CASKTEGESEAFF
j_gene: TRBJ1-1; v_gene: TRBV28; d_gene: .; abundance: many; CDR3nt: TGTGCCAGCAGTTTATTCCCTGACCGGACGCTGAACACTGAAGCTTTCTTT; CDR3aa: CASSLFPDRTLNTEAFF
j_gene: TRBJ2-7; v_gene: TRBV3-1; d_gene: .; abundance: .; CDR3nt: TGTGCCAGCAGCCAGGAAACCAACGAGCAGTACTTC; CDR3aa: CASSQETNEQYF
j_gene: TRBJ1-6; v_gene: TRBV28; d_gene: TRBD1; abundance: .; CDR3nt: TGTGCCAGCGGATTGGACAGGGGGCGATCTTATGTTTCACCCCTCCACTTT; CDR3aa: CASGLDRGRSYVSPLHF
j_gene: TRBJ2-7; v_gene: TRBV11-1; d_gene: .; abundance: many; CDR3nt: TGTGCCAGCAGCCTCGTTGAAGGGGACTACGAGCAGTACTTC; CDR3aa: CASSLVEGDYEQYF